This TCR beta chain was identified in a study of spatial heterogeneity in lung cancer. For the study at large: Matched bulk RNA-seq yielded a T cell transcriptional module score. Counts of TCR transcripts in tumor regions correlated strongly with that score. A unique TCR and UMI combination showed up more than ten times in raw reads, on average. General study points: The study found that expanded intratumoral alpha and beta TCR counts tracked tumor mutation counts.

This clonotype has at least ten counts. Its antigen is currently unknown. Each TCR cDNA molecule carried a unique molecular identifier. TCRdb analysed the 5' RACE reads with MiXCR anew, one entry per CDR3 protein. The sample has approximately 11,000 distinct CDR3 sequences; 5.1% are singletons. The time point here: sample taken at primary tumor resection. Whole RNA, which was extracted from tumor, nontumor lung tissue or frozen PBMC, was sequenced without any cell sorting. The input for sequencing was lung tumor tissue, taken at surgery. This receptor was taken from a male donor with early-stage non-small cell lung cancer.

CDR3 nucleotides: TGCAGTGCTAGGGACCAGGGGTGGAACACTGAAGCTTTCTTT. It is translated as CSARDQGWNTEAFF. The V gene is TRBV20-1, the J gene TRBJ1-1, with D perhaps matching TRBD1 (6 bases). This CDR3 region has 14 residues. Germline V CDR1 and CDR2: DFQATT, SNEGSKA (reference sequence). Trimming took off 3 bases at V and 1 base at J, with 12 bases between the two ends.